Only one count was recorded for the clone carrying this TCR beta chain. No antigen is known for it. This entry belongs to a study of radiation and T cells in renal cell carcinoma. Study-wide context: Nephrectomy followed 15 Gy stereotactic body radiation by 4 weeks.

Measured with immunoSEQ multiplex PCR; TCRdb has only the in-frame clones, and not every one. The sample contains about 49,000 clones, 65% to 90% of which appear only once. Study findings and constraints: In blood, top tumor clones expanded by 2 weeks, shrinking by 4.

As to time point: baseline pretreatment blood. As to treatment: 15 Gy SBRT to primary tumor, nephrectomy 4 weeks later. Serial blood draws occurred at baseline and 2 and 4 weeks post-SBRT. Clear cell pathology was present in this patient's renal cell carcinoma. Here the sequenced sample was blood, taken from a patient whose treatment included radiotherapy and nephrectomy. This receptor was identified in a woman in her sixties or seventies with renal cell carcinoma.

In nucleotides, the CDR3 is TGTGCCAGCAGAATGACCGGTCTATTTGGGTCACCCCTCCACTTT. This sequence encodes CASRMTGLFGSPLHF. J is TRBJ1-6 and V is TRBV27; D is undetermined. Per germline, CDR1 MNHEY and CDR2 SMNVEV (reference sequence). This CDR3 contains 15 residues. Between the trimmed V and J ends, which lost 6 bases and 10 bases, there was a span of 19 bases.